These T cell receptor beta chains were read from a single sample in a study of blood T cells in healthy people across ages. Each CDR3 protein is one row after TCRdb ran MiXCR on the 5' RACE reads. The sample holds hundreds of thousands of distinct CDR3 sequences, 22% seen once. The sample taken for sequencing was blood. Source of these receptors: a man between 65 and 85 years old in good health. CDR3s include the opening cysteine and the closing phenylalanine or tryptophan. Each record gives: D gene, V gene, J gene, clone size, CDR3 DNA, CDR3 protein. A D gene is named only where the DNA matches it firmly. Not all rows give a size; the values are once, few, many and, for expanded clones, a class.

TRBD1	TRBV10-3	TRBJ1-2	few	TGTGCCATCAGTGAGTCAGGAGGGGGCAGGAATGGCTACACCTTC	CAISESGGGRNGYTF
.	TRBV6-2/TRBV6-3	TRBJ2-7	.	TGTGCCAGCAGTCCCCCCTTATGGGGTCGCACCTACGAGCAGTACTTC	CASSPPLWGRTYEQYF
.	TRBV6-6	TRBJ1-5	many	TGTGCCAGCAGCCCCCGTACAACAGGTCAGCCCCAGCATTTT	CASSPRTTGQPQHF
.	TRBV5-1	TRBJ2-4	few	TGCGCCAGCAGCCCTGGAATCCCGCGCAGGAACATTCAGTACTTC	CASSPGIPRRNIQYF
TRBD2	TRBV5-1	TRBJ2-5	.	TGCGCCAGCAGCCGAAAACTAGCGGGGGGCGAAATACAAGAGACCCAGTACTTC	CASSRKLAGGEIQETQYF
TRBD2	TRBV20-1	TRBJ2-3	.	TGCAGTGCTAGAGGAGCGGGGGGTAAGACAGATACGCAGTATTTT	CSARGAGGKTDTQYF
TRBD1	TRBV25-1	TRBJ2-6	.	TGTGCCAGCAGTGAGGACAGGAAAACTGGGGCCAACGTCCTGACTTTC	CASSEDRKTGANVLTF
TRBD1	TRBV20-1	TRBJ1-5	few	TGCAGTGCCACCACTGGGACAGTCAATCAGCCCCAGCATTTT	CSATTGTVNQPQHF
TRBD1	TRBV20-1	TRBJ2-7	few	TGCAGTGCCCCGACAGGGATCGAGCAGTACTTC	CSAPTGIEQYF
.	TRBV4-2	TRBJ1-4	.	TGTGCCAGCAGCCAAGTTCTGACAGGTCGGGGCCCTTCAACTAATGAAAAACTGTTTTTT	CASSQVLTGRGPSTNEKLFF
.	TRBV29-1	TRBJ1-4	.	TGCAGCGTTGGACATATGGCCGAAAAACTGTTTTTT	CSVGHMAEKLFF
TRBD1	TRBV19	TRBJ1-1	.	TGTGCCAGTAGTATAGGGACAGGGGAAAACACTGAAGCTTTCTTT	CASSIGTGENTEAFF
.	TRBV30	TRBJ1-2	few	TGTGCCTGGAGTGTACAATTGGCGGGGTCAGGCTACACCTTC	CAWSVQLAGSGYTF
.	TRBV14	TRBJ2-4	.	TGTGCCAGCAGCCCGAGGGGATACATTCAGTACTTC	CASSPRGYIQYF
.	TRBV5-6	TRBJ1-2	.	TGTGCCAGCAGCTTAGGGGTCCGTGATGGCTACACCTTC	CASSLGVRDGYTF
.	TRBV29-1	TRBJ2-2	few	TGCAGCGTTGTTAGGAGGGGCAAGAACACCGGGGAGCTGTTTTTT	CSVVRRGKNTGELFF
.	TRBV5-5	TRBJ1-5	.	TGTGCCAGCAGCTTGGGGGCGCCTAGGAGCAATCAGCCCCAGCATTTT	CASSLGAPRSNQPQHF
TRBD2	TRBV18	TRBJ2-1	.	TGTGCCAGCTCACCAAGGACTAGCGGGACGAGCTCCTACAATGAGCAGTTCTTC	CASSPRTSGTSSYNEQFF
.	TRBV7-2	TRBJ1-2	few	TGTGCCAGCAGCTACCGATGGGTCTATGGCTACACCTTC	CASSYRWVYGYTF
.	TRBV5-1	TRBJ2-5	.	TGCGCCAGCAGCTTGCGTTCAGGGGAGGGATTGAGAGAGACCCAGTACTTC	CASSLRSGEGLRETQYF
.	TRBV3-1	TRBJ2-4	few	TGTGCCAGCAGCCAGGGCCTAGTCAAAAACATTCAGTACTTC	CASSQGLVKNIQYF
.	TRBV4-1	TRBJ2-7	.	TGCGCCAGCAGCCAAGAATCTGCAGAAACCTACGAGCAGTACTTC	CASSQESAETYEQYF
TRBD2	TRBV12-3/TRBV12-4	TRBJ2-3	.	TGTGCCAGCAGTTTGGGCTTAGCGGGGGGTTTAGATACGCAGTATTTT	CASSLGLAGGLDTQYF
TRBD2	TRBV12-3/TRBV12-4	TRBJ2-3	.	TGTGCCAGCAGTTTCTCCGTTAGCGGGAATACAGATACGCAGTATTTT	CASSFSVSGNTDTQYF
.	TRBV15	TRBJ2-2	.	TGTGCCACCAGCAGAGATCGGGGGGACAGTTCAACCGGGGAGCTGTTTTTT	CATSRDRGDSSTGELFF
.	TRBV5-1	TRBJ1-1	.	TGCGCCAGCAGCCCCGGTGGAGGCGAAATTTTCTGGACTGAAGCTTTCTTT	CASSPGGGEIFWTEAFF
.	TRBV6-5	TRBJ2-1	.	TGTGCCAGCAGTTACGTTCCCGGGACTTTGAACAATGAGCAGTTCTTC	CASSYVPGTLNNEQFF
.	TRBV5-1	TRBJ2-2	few	TGCGCCAGCAGCTTGGTGGCGGCAGTCAAAACCGGGGAGCTGTTTTTT	CASSLVAAVKTGELFF
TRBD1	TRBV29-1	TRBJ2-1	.	TGCAGCGTAGGATCAGCCCCCGGGACAGGGGTTAGGGAGCAGTTCTTC	CSVGSAPGTGVREQFF
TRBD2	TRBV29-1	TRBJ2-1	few	TGCAGCGTTGAAGGAACTAGCGGGTCCTACAATGAGCAGTCCTTC	CSVEGTSGSYNEQSF
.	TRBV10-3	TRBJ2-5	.	TGTGCCATCAGTGAGGATAGTCGACGCCGAGTGACCCAGTACTTC	CAISEDSRRRVTQYF
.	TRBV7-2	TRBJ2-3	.	TGTGCCAGCAGCCCCAGACCTGGCAACACAGATACGCAGTATTTT	CASSPRPGNTDTQYF
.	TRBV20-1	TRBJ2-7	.	TGCAGTGCTAGAGATCTTATAGACAGGTCTGGCGAGCAGTACTTC	CSARDLIDRSGEQYF
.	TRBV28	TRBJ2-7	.	TGTGCCAGCAGTCCACGCGGGTTAGGGACCTACGAGCAGTACTTC	CASSPRGLGTYEQYF
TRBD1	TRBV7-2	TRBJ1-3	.	TGTGCCAGCAGCATCCAGGGGGCTGGATCTGGAAACACCATATATTTT	CASSIQGAGSGNTIYF
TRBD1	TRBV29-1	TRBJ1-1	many	TGCAGCGTGAACCGGGACAGGGACGTTTATGGCACTGAAGCTTTCTTT	CSVNRDRDVYGTEAFF
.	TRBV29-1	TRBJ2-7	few	TGCAGCGTTGGTTACAGGGGGGGCTCCTACGAGCAGTACTTC	CSVGYRGGSYEQYF
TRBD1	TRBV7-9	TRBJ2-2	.	TGTGCCAGCGTGGGGACAGGGCCCACCGGGGAGCTGTTTTTT	CASVGTGPTGELFF
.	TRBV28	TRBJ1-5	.	TGTGCCAGCGGGACCGTTGGTGAGAATCAGCCCCAGCATTTT	CASGTVGENQPQHF
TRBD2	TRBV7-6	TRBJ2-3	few	TGTGCCAGCAGCTTAGATGGGCGGGGGGGAACCGGTACGCAGTATTTT	CASSLDGRGGTGTQYF
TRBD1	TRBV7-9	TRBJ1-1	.	TGTGCCAGCAGCTGGCCGGGACAGGGGAACACTGAAGCTTTCTTT	CASSWPGQGNTEAFF
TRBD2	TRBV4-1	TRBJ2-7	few	TGCGCCAGCAGCCAAAACTTTGATGGTCTAGCGGGGAGCTACGAGCAGTACTTC	CASSQNFDGLAGSYEQYF
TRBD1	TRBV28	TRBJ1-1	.	TGTGCCAGCAGTTTATATGGGGACAGGGCTGAAGCTTTCTTT	CASSLYGDRAEAFF
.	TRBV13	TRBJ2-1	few	TGTGCCAGCAGCGTCCCGGGCAAGCTCGAGAATGAGCAGTTCTTC	CASSVPGKLENEQFF
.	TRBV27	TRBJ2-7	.	TGTGCCAGCAGCCCGAGATGGGGAGACGAGCAGTACTTC	CASSPRWGDEQYF
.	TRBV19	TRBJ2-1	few	TGTGCCAGTAGTATAGTACACCGGGGTGCTGCGGTCAATGAGCAGTTCTTC	CASSIVHRGAAVNEQFF
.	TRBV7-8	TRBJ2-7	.	TGTGCCAGCAGCCTCCGGGACAAGTACTACGAGCAGTACTTC	CASSLRDKYYEQYF
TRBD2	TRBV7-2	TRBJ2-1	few	TGTGCCAGCAGTACCACGCCGGGACTAGTTTCCGATGAGCAGTTCTTC	CASSTTPGLVSDEQFF
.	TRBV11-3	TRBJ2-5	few	TGTGCCAGCAGCTTTGTGACCCGCGGGGCCCGGGGGACCCAGTACTTC	CASSFVTRGARGTQYF
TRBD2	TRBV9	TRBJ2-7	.	TGTGCCAGCAGCGCCCGAGCGGGGTTATCCTACGAGCAGTACTTC	CASSARAGLSYEQYF
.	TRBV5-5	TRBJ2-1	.	TGTGCCAGCATGAGGGGGACGGGGAATGACCAGTTCTTC	CASMRGTGNDQFF
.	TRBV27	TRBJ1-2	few	TGTGCCAGCGGGACCGGGAACGGCTATGGCTACACCTTC	CASGTGNGYGYTF